The clone carrying this T cell receptor (beta chain) was found many times. This sample was included in a study of Graves' ophthalmopathy and Graves' hyperthyroidism. For repertoire sequencing, the TCR beta CDR3 regions were amplified from RNA transcripts. A first-round RT-PCR used HTBI primers, followed by a second-round multiplex PCR. TCRdb reprocessed the multiplex PCR reads with MiXCR, giving one entry per CDR3 protein. The sample shows 150,000 or so distinct CDR3 sequences, less than 45% of them seen only once. V lost 5 bases and J lost 3, with 10 bases in between. The CDR3 covers 13 residues. Germline lookup yields CDR1 SGHVS and CDR2 FQNEAQ.

The sample comprised peripheral blood. This TCR came from a woman in her forties with Graves' ophthalmopathy. V is TRBV7-8 and J is TRBJ1-2; D perhaps matches TRBD1 (5 bases). The CDR3 region is CASSAETDYGYTF. For the CDR3, the DNA is TGTGCCAGCAGCGCCGAGACAGACTATGGCTACACCTTC. Drawing the rest from reference TRBV7-8 and TRBJ1-2, the complete variable domain is GAGVSQSPRYKVAKRGQDVALRCDPISGHVSLFWYQQALGQGPEFLTYFQNEAQLDKSGLPSDRFFAERPEGSVSTLKIQRTQQEDSAVYLCASSAETDYGYTFGSGTRLTVV.